This TCR beta chain was identified during a study of PD-L1 blockade in urothelial cancer. For the study at large: Each patient had 0 to 3 earlier chemotherapy regimens. Blood analysis took place 3 weeks (second dose) and 6 weeks after treatment start. Whole-study results and caveats: Expansion of tumor-associated blood clones at 3 weeks was greater in durable-benefit patients.

The table came from immunoSEQ multiplex PCR; TCRdb's copy has only in-frame clones and leaves some out. Here the sample spans about 36,000 clones, 75% to 90% being singletons. Per germline, CDR1 SGHTA and CDR2 FQGTGA. Trimming took 7 bases from V and 6 from J; bases not matched to a gene: 10. The CDR3 loop spans 16 amino acids. Comment on this clone: Its matching antigen is unknown.

As for time point: peripheral blood 6 weeks after treatment start. The study enrolled patients with locally advanced or metastatic urothelial carcinoma. V usage is TRBV7-3 and J usage is TRBJ2-2, with 11 bases lining up with TRBD2. The sample here was PBMCs, taken around atezolizumab (anti-PD-L1) treatment. The source is a man aged 40-55 years with urothelial cancer. CDR3: CASTRLAGGSPGELFF. The CDR3 DNA is TGTGCCAGCACGAGATTAGCGGGAGGGAGCCCCGGGGAGCTGTTTTTT.